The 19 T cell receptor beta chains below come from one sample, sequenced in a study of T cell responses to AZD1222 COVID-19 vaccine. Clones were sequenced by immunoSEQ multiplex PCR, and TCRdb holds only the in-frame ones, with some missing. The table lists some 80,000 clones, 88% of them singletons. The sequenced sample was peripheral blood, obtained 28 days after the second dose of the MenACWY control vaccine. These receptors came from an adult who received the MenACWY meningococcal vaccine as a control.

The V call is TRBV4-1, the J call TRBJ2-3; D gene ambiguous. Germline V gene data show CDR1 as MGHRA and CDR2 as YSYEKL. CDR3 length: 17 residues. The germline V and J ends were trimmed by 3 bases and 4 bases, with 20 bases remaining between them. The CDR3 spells CASSHESPPDRSDTQYF. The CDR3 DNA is TGCGCCAGCAGCCACGAGAGTCCTCCGGACCGCTCAGATACGCAGTATTTT.

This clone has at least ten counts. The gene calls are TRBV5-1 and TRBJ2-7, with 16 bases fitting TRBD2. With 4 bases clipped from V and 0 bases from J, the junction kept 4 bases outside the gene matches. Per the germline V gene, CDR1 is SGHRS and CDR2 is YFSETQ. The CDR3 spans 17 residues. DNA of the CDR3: TGCGCCAGCAGCGCGGGACTAGCGGGGGGGCTCTCCTACGAGCAGTACTTC. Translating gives CASSAGLAGGLSYEQYF.

CDR3 nucleotide sequence: TGTGCCAGCAGCTTAGAGGGGAGGTGGACTGAAGCTTTCTTT. Protein: CASSLEGRWTEAFF. The rearrangement uses TRBV7-2 and TRBJ1-1; maybe TRBD1 (5 bases). Germline CDR1 SGHTA, CDR2 FQGNSA. CDR3 length equals 14 residues. Deletions cut 1 base from V and 5 bases from J, with 11 bases between.

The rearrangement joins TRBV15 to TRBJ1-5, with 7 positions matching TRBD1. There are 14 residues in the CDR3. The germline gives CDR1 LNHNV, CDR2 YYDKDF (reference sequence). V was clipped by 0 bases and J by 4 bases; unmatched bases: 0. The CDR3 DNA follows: TGTGCCACCAGCAGAGAGACAGGGAATCAGCCCCAGCATTTT. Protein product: CATSRETGNQPQHF. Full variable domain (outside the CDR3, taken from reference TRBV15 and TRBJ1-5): DAMVIQNPRYQVTQFGKPVTLSCSQTLNHNVMYWYQQKSSQAPKLLFHYYDKDFNNEADTPDNFQSRRPNTSFCFLDIRSPGLGDTAMYLCATSRETGNQPQHFGDGTRLSIL.

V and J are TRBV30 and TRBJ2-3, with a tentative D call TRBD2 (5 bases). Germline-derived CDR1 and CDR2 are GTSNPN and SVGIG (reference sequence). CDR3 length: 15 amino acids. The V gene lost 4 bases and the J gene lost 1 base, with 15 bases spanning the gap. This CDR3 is CAWKREFIGTDTQYF. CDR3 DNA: TGTGCCTGGAAGAGGGAGTTCATTGGCACAGATACGCAGTATTTT.

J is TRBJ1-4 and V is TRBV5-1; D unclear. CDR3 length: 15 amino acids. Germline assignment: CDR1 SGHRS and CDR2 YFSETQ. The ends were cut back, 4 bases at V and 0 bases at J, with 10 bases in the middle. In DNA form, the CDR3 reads TGCGCCAGCAGCCGAGAATATGCAACTAATGAAAAACTGTTTTTT. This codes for CASSREYATNEKLFF.

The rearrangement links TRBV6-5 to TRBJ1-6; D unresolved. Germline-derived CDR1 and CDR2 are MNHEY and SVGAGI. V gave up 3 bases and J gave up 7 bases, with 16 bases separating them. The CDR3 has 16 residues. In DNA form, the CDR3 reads TGTGCCAGCAGTTATTTATGGGGAAAGAAAAATTCACCCCTCCACTTT. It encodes CASSYLWGKKNSPLHF.

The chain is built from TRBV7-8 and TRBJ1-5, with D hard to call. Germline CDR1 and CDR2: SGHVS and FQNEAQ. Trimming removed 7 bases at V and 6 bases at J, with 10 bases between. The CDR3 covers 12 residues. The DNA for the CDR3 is TGTGCCAGCAACATGGGTGGTCAGCCCCAGCATTTT. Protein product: CASNMGGQPQHF.

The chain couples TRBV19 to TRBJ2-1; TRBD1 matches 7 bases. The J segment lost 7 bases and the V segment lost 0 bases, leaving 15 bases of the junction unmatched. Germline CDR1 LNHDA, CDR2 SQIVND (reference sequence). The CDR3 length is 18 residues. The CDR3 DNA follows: TGTGCCAGTAGTATAGATCTCCGACAGGGTATGCTTCTGAATGAGCAGTTCTTC. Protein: CASSIDLRQGMLLNEQFF.

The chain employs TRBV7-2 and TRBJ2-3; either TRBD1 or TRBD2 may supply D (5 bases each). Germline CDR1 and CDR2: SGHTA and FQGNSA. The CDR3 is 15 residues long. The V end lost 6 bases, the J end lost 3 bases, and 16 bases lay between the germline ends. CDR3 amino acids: CASRSGTHGTDTQYF. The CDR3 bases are TGTGCCAGCAGATCCGGGACGCACGGGACAGATACGCAGTATTTT.

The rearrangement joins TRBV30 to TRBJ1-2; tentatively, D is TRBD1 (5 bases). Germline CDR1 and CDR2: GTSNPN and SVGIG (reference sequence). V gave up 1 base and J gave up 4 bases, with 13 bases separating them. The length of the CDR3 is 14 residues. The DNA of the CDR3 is TGTGCCTGGAGTGCCTCCCCGACAGCCTATGGCTACACCTTC. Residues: CAWSASPTAYGYTF. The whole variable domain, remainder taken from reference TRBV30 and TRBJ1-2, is SQTIHQWPATLVQPVGSPLSLECTVEGTSNPNLYWYRQAAGRGLQLLFYSVGIGQISSEVPQNLSASRPQDRQFILSSKKLLLSDSGFYLCAWSASPTAYGYTFGSGTRLTVV.

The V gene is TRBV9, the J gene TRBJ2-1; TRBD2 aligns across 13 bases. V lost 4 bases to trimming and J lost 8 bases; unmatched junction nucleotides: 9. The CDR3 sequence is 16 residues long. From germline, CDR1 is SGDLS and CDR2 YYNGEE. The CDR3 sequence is CASSLRLAGGTDEQFF. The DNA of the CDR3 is TGTGCCAGCAGCCTCCGACTAGCGGGGGGCACCGATGAGCAGTTCTTC.

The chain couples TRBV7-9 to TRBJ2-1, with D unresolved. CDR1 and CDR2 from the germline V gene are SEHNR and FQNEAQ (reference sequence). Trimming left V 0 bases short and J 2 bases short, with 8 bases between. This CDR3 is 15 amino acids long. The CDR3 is CASSLARNTYNEQFF. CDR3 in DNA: TGTGCCAGCAGCTTAGCCAGGAATACCTACAATGAGCAGTTCTTC. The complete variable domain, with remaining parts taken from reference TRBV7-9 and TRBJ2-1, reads DTGVSQNPRHKITKRGQNVTFRCDPISEHNRLYWYRQTLGQGPEFLTYFQNEAQLEKSRLLSDRFSAERPKGSFSTLEIQRTEQGDSAMYLCASSLARNTYNEQFFGPGTRLTVL.

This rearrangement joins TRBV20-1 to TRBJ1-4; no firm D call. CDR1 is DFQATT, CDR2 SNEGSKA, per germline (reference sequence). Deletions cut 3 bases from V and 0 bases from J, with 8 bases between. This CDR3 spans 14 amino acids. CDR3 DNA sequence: TGCAGTGCTAGTCCGGATGCAACTAATGAAAAACTGTTTTTT. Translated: CSASPDATNEKLFF.

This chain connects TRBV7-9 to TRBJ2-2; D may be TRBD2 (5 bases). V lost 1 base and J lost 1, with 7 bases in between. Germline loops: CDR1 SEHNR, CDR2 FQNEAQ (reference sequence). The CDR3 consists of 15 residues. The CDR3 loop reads CASSLDGVNTGELFF. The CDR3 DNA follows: TGTGCCAGCAGCTTAGACGGGGTGAACACCGGGGAGCTGTTTTTT.

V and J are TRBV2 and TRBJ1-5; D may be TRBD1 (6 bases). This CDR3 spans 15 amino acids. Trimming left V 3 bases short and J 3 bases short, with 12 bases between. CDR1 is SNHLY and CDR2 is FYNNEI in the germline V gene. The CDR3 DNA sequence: TGTGCCAGCAGTGATGGGCGGGGGCCCAATCAGCCCCAGCATTTT. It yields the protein CASSDGRGPNQPQHF.

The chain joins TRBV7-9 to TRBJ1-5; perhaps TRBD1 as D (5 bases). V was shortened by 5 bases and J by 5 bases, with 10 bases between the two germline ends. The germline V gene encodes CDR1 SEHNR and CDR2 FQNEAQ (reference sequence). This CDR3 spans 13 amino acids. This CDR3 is CASSAQGYQPQHF. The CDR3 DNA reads TGTGCCAGCAGCGCTCAGGGTTATCAGCCCCAGCATTTT. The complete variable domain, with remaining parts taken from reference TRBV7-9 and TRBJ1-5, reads DTGVSQNPRHKITKRGQNVTFRCDPISEHNRLYWYRQTLGQGPEFLTYFQNEAQLEKSRLLSDRFSAERPKGSFSTLEIQRTEQGDSAMYLCASSAQGYQPQHFGDGTRLSIL.

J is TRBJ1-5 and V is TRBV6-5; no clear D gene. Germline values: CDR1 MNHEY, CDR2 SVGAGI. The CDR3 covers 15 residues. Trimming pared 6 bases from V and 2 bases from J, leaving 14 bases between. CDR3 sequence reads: CASRGTRQGNQPQHF. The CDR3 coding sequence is TGTGCCAGCAGGGGTACAAGGCAGGGCAATCAGCCCCAGCATTTT.

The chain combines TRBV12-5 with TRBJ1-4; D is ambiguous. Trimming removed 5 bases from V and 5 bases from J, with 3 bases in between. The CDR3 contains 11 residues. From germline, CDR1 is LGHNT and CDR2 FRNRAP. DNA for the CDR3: TGTGCTAGTGGTGCGAATGAAAAACTGTTTTTT. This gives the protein CASGANEKLFF.